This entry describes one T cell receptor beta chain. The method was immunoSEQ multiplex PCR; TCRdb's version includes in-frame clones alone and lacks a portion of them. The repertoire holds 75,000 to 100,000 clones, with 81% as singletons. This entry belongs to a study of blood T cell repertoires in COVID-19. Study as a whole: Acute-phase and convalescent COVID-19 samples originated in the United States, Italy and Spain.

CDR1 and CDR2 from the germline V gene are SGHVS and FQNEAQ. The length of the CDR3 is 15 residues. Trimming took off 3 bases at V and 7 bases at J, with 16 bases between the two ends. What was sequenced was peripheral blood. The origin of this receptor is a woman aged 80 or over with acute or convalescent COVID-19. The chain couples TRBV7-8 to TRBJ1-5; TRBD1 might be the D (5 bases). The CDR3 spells CASSFGGLGGQPQHF. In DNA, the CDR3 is TGTGCCAGCAGCTTTGGGGGGTTGGGTGGACAGCCCCAGCATTTT.